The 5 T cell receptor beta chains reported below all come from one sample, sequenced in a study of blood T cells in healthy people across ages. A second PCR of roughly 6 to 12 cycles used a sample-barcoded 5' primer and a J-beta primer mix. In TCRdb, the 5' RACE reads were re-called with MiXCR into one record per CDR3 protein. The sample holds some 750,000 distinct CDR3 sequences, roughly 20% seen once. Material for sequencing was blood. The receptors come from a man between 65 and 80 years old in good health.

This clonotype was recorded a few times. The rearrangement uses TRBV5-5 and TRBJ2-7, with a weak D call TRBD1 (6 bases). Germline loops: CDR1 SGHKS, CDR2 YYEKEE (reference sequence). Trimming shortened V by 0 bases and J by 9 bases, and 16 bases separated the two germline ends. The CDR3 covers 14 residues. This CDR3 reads CASSLGVTGEGQYF. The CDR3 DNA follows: TGTGCCAGCAGCTTGGGTGTGACAGGCGAAGGGCAGTACTTC. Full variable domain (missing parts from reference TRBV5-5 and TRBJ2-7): DAGVTQSPTHLIKTRGQQVTLRCSPISGHKSVSWYQQVLGQGPQFIFQYYEKEERGRGNFPDRFSARQFPNYSSELNVNALLLGDSALYLCASSLGVTGEGQYFGPGTRLTVT.

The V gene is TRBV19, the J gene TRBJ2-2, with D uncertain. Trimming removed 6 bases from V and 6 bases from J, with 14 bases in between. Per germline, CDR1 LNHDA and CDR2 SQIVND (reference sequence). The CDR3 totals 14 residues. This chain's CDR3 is CASRGQVHAGELFF. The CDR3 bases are TGTGCCAGTAGAGGGCAGGTCCACGCCGGGGAGCTGTTTTTT.

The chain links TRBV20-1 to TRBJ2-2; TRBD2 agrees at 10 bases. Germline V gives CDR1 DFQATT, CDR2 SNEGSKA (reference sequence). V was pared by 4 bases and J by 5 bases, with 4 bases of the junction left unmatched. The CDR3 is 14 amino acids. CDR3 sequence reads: CSATTSGNTGELFF. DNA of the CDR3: TGCAGTGCTACTACTAGCGGGAATACCGGGGAGCTGTTTTTT.

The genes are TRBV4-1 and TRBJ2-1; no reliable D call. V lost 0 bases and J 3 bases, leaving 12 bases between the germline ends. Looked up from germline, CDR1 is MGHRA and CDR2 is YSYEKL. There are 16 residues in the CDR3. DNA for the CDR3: TGCGCCAGCAGCCAAGAAGGTCCCCGGGTCTACAATGAGCAGTTCTTC. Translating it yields CASSQEGPRVYNEQFF.

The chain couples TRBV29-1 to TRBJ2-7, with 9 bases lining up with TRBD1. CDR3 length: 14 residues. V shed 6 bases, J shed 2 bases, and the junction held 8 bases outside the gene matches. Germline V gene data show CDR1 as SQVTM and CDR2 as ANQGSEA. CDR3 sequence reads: CSVSAGTGPYEQYF. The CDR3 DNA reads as TGCAGCGTGAGCGCCGGGACAGGGCCCTACGAGCAGTACTTC.